The sequence of this T cell receptor beta chain was determined in a study of shared clonotypes between healthy human individuals. The germline V gene has CDR1 LGHNA and CDR2 YNFKEQ. V lost 5 bases, J lost 9 bases, and 17 bases lay in between. The CDR3 is 14 residues long. Sorted-subset replicate PCR reactions were performed with roughly 200 ng DNA, corresponding to 30,000 to 35,000 T cell genomes. TCRdb's table, derived via immunoSEQ multiplex PCR, lists solely in-frame clones and lacks some. The sample lists about a million clones, 60% to 80% occurring once. Among the donors, all were Caucasian adults who lived in Nashville, Tennessee. CD4+ cells underwent separation, giving CD45RA+ naive and CD45RA-negative memory subsets.

This clonotype originated in a man between 18 and 35 years old in good health. Some clones in this sample may be carry-over from other donors' samples. Specimen: memory CD4+ T cells from PBMCs. Subset noted: CD45RA-negative fraction. The gene calls are TRBV4-2 and TRBJ2-1, with D possibly matching TRBD2 (6 bases). CDR3 nucleotide sequence: TGTGCCAGCAGCGTCCGACTAGTATTGTCTGAGCAGTTCTTC. Translated: CASSVRLVLSEQFF.